This T cell receptor (beta chain) was observed in a study of cytomegalovirus exposure and HLA in healthy donors. Study context: Sequencing of about 179 million T cells in an earlier analysis found around 120 million unique TCR beta sequences. Roughly 80% of 398 genotyped donors fell in the Caucasian-associated ancestry cluster. General observations from the study: Highest at DRB1 and lowest at HLA-C, TCR association rates differed among HLA loci in a later analysis. A classifier reportedly called cytomegalovirus status with high sensitivity and specificity.

Details on this clone: The antigen is not known.

CDR3 length: 15 amino acids. The PCR employed 60 Vbeta primers together with 13 Jbeta primers. Some clones are missing from TCRdb's copy, which holds only in-frame ones; the method was immunoSEQ multiplex PCR. The data hold under 200,000 clones, with around 84% observed a single time. Sample: PBMCs. This chain links TRBV21-1 with TRBJ2-3; TRBD1 is the table's D call, not checked against the DNA. TRBV21-1 is shown as a pseudogene. The receptor was isolated from a woman in her 40s in good health and CMV-seronegative. The CDR3 region is CASRARDRGGDTQYF. In DNA, the CDR3 is TGTGCCAGCAGGGCCCGGGACAGGGGAGGAGATACGCAGTATTTT.